Sequencing of this T cell receptor beta chain was carried out in a study of blood T cell repertoires in COVID-19. On the study more broadly: Sources were T cells, B-cell-depleted T cells, or PBMCs; the material itself was cDNA or gDNA.

Study processing details: Cell counts per sample came from amplifying reference gene primers. TCRdb's copy holds only in-frame clones and misses some; the assay was immunoSEQ multiplex PCR. Clone size and the V and J calls come from that table; the DNA yielded D and trimming. The sample includes 150,000 to 200,000 clones, about 88% of them seen just once. Seattle patients were enrolled during active infection and followed longitudinally. This receptor was obtained from a woman aged 80 or over with COVID-19, enrolled during active disease. Sequencing was carried out using peripheral blood.

CDR3 nucleotide sequence: TGTGCCAGCAGCGTAGATGCCGGACAGGGCGATGAAGCTTTCTTT. Residues: CASSVDAGQGDEAFF. V and J are TRBV9 and TRBJ1-1; 8 nucleotides agree with TRBD1. Germline assignment: CDR1 SGDLS and CDR2 YYNGEE. There are 15 residues in the CDR3. With 0 bases clipped from V and 7 bases from J, the junction kept 8 bases outside the gene matches.